This T cell receptor beta chain was captured by sequencing in a study of cytomegalovirus exposure and HLA in healthy donors. Both 60 Vbeta primers and 13 Jbeta primers went into the PCR. Profiling relied on immunoSEQ multiplex PCR, and the TCRdb table lists in-frame clones only, not all of them. The sample lists about 150,000 clones, around four fifths seen once, with roughly 5.2% in the top ten. This CDR3 comprises 13 residues. Germline V gene data show CDR1 as MNHEY and CDR2 as SVGAGI. Trimming stripped 7 bases from V and 4 bases from J, with 11 bases between. As to this clone: Its antigen remains unidentified.

Study-wide results and limits: A classifier reportedly called cytomegalovirus status with high sensitivity and specificity. Upon later analysis, HLA-associated TCR beta chains proved more clonally expanded than other, equally common chains.

This rearrangement joins TRBV6-5 to TRBJ2-1; D call uncertain. The sample was PBMCs. The origin of this receptor is a girl aged 5 to 17 in good health and CMV-seropositive. The chain's CDR3 is CASNEVHYNEQFF. The CDR3 nucleotides read TGTGCCAGCAACGAGGTCCATTACAATGAGCAGTTCTTC.